This record looks at one TCR beta chain sequence and its context. Its antigen is unidentified. The sample belongs to a study of post-analysis software for immune sequencing data. Study-level points and caveats: Relative to controls, patients had five TRBV segments at higher frequency, with TRBV5-6, TRBV5-1 and TRBV20-1 among these.

Germline lookup yields CDR1 LNHDA and CDR2 SQIVND (reference sequence). Trimming removed 3 bases at V and 7 bases at J, with 16 bases between. The CDR3 runs to 15 residues. Unique molecular identifiers tagged the TCR beta cDNA libraries. TCRdb used MiXCR to reprocess the PCR reads, holding one entry per CDR3 protein. The sample includes 250,000 to 300,000 distinct CDR3 sequences, 36% of them seen just once. The TCR sequence derives from a girl aged 10-17 years with multiple sclerosis. V and J are TRBV19 and TRBJ2-1; the D gene is possibly TRBD2 (7 bases). The sample taken for sequencing was blood. CDR3 sequence: CASSIWGGRENEQFF. The CDR3 region has the DNA TGTGCCAGTAGTATTTGGGGGGGCCGTGAGAATGAGCAGTTCTTC.